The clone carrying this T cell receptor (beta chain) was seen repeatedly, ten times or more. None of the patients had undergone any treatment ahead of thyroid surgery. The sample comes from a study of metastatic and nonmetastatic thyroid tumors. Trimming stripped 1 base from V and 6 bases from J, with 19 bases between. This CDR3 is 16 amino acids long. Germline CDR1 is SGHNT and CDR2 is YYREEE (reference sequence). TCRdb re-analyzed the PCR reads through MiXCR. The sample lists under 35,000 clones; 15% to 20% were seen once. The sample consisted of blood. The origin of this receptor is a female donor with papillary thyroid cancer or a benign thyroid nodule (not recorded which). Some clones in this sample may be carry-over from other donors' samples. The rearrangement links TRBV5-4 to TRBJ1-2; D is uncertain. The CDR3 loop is CASSLLLGPAIDGYTF. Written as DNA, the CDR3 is TGTGCCAGCAGCTTGTTGCTCGGGCCAGCAATCGATGGCTACACCTTC.